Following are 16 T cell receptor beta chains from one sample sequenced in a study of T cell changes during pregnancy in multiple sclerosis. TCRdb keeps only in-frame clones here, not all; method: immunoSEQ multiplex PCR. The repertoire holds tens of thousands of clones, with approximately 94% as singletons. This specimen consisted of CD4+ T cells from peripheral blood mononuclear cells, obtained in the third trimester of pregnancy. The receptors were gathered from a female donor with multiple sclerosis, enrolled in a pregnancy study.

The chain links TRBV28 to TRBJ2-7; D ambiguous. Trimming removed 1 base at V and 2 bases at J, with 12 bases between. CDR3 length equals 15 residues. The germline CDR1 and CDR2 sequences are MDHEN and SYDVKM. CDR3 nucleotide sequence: TGTGCCAGCAGTTTATTATCGGCAGGCGCCTACGAGCAGTACTTC. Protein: CASSLLSAGAYEQYF. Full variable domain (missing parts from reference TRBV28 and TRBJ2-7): DVKVTQSSRYLVKRTGEKVFLECVQDMDHENMFWYRQDPGLGLRLIYFSYDVKMKEKGDIPEGYSVSREKKERFSLILESASTNQTSMYLCASSLLSAGAYEQYFGPGTRLTVT.

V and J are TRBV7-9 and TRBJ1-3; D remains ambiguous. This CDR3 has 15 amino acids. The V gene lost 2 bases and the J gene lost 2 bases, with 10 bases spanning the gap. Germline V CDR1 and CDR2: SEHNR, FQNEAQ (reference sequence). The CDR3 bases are TGTGCCAGCAGCTTATTCGAGGTTGCTGGAAACACCATATATTTT. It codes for CASSLFEVAGNTIYF.

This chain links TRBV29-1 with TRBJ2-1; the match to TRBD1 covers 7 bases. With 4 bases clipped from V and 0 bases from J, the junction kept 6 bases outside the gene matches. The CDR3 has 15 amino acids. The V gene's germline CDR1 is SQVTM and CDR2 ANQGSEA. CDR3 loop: CSVGSRGTSYNEQFF. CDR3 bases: TGCAGCGTTGGATCCAGGGGGACCTCCTACAATGAGCAGTTCTTC.

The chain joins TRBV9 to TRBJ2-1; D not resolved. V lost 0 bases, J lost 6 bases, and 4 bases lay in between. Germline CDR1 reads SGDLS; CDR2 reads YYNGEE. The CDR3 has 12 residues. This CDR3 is CASSVAGNEQFF. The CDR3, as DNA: TGTGCCAGCAGCGTAGCGGGCAATGAGCAGTTCTTC.

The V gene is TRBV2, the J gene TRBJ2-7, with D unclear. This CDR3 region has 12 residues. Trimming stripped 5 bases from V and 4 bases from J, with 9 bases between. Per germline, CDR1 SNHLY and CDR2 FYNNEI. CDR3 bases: TGTGCCAGCAGTCTAGAGGAGTACGAGCAGTACTTC. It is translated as CASSLEEYEQYF.

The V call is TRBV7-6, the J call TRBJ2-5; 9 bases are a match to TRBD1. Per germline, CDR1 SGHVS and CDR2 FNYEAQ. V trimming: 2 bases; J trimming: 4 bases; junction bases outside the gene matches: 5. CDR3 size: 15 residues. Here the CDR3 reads CASSLSGTGPETQYF. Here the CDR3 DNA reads TGTGCCAGCAGCTTATCCGGGACAGGGCCAGAGACCCAGTACTTC.

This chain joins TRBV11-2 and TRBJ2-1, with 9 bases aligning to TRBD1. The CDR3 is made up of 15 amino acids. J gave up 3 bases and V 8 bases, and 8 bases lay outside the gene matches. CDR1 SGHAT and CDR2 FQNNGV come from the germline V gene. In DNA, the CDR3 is TGTGCCAGCGGGCCGGGGGACAGGGACTACAATGAGCAGTTCTTC. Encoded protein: CASGPGDRDYNEQFF.

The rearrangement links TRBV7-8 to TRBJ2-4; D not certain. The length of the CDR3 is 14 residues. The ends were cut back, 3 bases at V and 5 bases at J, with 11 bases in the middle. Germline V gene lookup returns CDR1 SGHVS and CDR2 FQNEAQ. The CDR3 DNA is TGTGCCAGCAGCTTTGGAGACTTGGAAAACATTCAGTACTTC. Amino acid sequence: CASSFGDLENIQYF.

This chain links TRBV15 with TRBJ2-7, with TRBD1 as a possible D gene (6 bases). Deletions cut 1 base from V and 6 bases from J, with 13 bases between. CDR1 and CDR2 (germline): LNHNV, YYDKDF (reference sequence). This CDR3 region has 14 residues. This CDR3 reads CATSRGWTDGEQYF. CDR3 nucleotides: TGTGCCACCAGCAGAGGTTGGACAGACGGCGAGCAGTACTTC.

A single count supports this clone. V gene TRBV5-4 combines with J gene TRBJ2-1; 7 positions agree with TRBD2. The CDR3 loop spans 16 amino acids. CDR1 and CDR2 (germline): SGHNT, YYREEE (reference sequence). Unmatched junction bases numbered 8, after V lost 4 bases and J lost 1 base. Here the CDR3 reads CASSVGGGTSYNEQFF. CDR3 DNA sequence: TGTGCCAGCAGCGTTGGGGGGGGGACTTCCTACAATGAGCAGTTCTTC. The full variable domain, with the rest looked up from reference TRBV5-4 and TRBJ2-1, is ETGVTQSPTHLIKTRGQQVTLRCSSQSGHNTVSWYQQALGQGPQFIFQYYREEENGRGNFPPRFSGLQFPNYSSELNVNALELDDSALYLCASSVGGGTSYNEQFFGPGTRLTVL.

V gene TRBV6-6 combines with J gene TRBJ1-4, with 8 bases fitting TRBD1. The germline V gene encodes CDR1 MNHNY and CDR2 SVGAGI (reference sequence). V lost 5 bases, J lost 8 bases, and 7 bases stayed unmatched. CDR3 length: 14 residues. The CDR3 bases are TGTGCCAGCAGTCGGACAGGGCGGAGGGAAAAACTGTTTTTT. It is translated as CASSRTGRREKLFF.

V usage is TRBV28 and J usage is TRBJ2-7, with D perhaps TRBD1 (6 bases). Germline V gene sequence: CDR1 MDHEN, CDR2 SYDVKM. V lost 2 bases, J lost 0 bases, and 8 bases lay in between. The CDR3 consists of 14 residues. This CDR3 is CASSLTGRSYEQYF. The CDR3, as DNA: TGTGCCAGCAGTTTAACAGGGCGCTCCTACGAGCAGTACTTC. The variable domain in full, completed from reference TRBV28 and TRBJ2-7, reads DVKVTQSSRYLVKRTGEKVFLECVQDMDHENMFWYRQDPGLGLRLIYFSYDVKMKEKGDIPEGYSVSREKKERFSLILESASTNQTSMYLCASSLTGRSYEQYFGPGTRLTVT.

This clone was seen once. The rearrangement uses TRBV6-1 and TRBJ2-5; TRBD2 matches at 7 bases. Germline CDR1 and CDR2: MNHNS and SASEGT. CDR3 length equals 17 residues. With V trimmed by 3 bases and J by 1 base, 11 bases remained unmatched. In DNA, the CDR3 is TGTGCCAGCAGTGAGTTGGGCTTGACTAGCCTCCAAGAGACCCAGTACTTC. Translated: CASSELGLTSLQETQYF.

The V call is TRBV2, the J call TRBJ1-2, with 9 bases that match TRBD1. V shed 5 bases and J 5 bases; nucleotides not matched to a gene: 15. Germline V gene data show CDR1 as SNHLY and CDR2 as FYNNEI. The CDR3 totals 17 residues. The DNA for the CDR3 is TGTGCCAGCAGTCACAACAGGGGGCGCATGATAGGGTATGGCTACACCTTC. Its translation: CASSHNRGRMIGYGYTF.

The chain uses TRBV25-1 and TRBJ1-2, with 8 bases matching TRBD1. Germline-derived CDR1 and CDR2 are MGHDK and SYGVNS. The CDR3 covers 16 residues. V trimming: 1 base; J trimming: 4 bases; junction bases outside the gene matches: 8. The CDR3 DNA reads TGTGCCAGCAGTGAATCTGTGCCAGGGGGCGGCTATGGCTACACCTTC. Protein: CASSESVPGGGYGYTF.

CDR3 amino acids: CASSLSLGVSEKLFF. The DNA of the CDR3 is TGTGCCAGCAGTTTAAGTTTAGGGGTGAGCGAAAAACTGTTTTTT. V gene TRBV27 combines with J gene TRBJ1-4; D perhaps matches TRBD1 (5 bases). Per the germline V gene, CDR1 is MNHEY and CDR2 is SMNVEV (reference sequence). The ends were cut back, 2 bases at V and 8 bases at J, with 15 bases in the middle. The CDR3 is made up of 15 amino acids. Using reference TRBV27 and TRBJ1-4 for the parts outside the CDR3, the full variable domain is EAQVTQNPRYLITVTGKKLTVTCSQNMNHEYMSWYRQDPGLGLRQIYYSMNVEVTDKGDVPEGYKVSRKEKRNFPLILESPSPNQTSLYFCASSLSLGVSEKLFFGSGTQLSVL.